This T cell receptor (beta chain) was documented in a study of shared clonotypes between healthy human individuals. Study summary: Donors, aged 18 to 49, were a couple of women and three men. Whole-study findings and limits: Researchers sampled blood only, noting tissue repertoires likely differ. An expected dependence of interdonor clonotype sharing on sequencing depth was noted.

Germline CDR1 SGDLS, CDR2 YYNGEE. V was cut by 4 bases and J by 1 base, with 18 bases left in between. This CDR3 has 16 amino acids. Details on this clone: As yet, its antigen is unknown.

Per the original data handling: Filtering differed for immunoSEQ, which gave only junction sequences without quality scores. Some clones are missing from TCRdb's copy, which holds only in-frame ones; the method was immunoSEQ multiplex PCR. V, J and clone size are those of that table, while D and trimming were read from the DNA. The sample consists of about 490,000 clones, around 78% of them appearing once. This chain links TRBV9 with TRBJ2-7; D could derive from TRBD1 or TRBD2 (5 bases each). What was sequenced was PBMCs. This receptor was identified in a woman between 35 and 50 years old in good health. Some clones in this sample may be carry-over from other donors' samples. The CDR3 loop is CASSPRTGPKSYEQYF. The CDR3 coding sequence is TGTGCCAGCAGCCCTAGAACGGGACCGAAGTCCTACGAGCAGTACTTC. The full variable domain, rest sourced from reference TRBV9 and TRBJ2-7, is DSGVTQTPKHLITATGQRVTLRCSPRSGDLSVYWYQQSLDQGLQFLIQYYNGEERAKGNILERFSAQQFPDLHSELNLSSLELGDSALYFCASSPRTGPKSYEQYFGPGTRLTVT.